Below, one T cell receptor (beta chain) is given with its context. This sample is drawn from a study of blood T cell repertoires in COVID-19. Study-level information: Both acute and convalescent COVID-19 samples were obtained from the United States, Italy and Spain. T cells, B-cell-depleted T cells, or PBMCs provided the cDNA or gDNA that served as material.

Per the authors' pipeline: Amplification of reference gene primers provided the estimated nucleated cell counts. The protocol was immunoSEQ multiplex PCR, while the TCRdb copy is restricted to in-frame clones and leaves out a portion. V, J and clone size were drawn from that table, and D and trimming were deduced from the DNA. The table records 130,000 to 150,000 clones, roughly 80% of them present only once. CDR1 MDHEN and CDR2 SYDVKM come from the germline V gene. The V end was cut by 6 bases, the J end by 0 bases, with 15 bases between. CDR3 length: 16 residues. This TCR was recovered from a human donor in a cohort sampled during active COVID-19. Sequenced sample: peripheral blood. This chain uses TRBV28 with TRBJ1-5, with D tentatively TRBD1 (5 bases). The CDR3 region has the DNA TGTGCCAGCAGCTTAACAGGTGAACTTAGCAATCAGCCCCAGCATTTT. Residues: CASSLTGELSNQPQHF.